This TCR beta chain stems from a study of cytomegalovirus exposure and HLA in healthy donors. General observations from the study: Associated with cytomegalovirus, according to the listing, were approximately 160 TCR beta chains. Presence/absence analyses assumed roughly uniform sequencing depth across donors, which may not hold. The CMV antigen specificity of a few CMV-associated chains was confirmed through in vitro analysis. Within an earlier analysis, most TCR beta V segments proved productive either about 90% or about 30% of the time.

Comments on this clone: Its matching antigen is unknown.

The CDR3 runs to 18 residues. Per the germline V gene, CDR1 is SEHNR and CDR2 is FQNEAQ (reference sequence). V was pared by 5 bases and J by 3 bases, with 18 bases of the junction left unmatched. The PCR was carried out with 60 Vbeta primers and 13 Jbeta primers. Repertoires were generated with immunoSEQ multiplex PCR, while TCRdb's copy carries only in-frame clones and drops some. The repertoire holds approximately 150,000 clones, with around 79% as singletons. This clonotype originated in a woman in her thirties or forties in good health and CMV-seropositive. The sequenced sample consisted of PBMCs. This chain connects TRBV7-9 to TRBJ2-7, with 8 bases matching TRBD2. The CDR3: CASSRFGRVTSGHYEQYF. CDR3 bases: TGTGCCAGCAGCCGCTTTGGCAGGGTCACTAGCGGCCACTACGAGCAGTACTTC.